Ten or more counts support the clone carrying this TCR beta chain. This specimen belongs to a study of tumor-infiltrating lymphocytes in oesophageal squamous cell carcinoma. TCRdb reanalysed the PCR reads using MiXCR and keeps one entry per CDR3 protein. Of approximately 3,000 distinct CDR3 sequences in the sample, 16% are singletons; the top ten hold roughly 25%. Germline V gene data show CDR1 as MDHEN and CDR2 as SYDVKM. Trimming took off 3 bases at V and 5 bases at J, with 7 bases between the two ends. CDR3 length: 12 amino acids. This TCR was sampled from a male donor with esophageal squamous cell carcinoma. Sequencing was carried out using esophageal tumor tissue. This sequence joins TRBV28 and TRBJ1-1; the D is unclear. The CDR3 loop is CASSFAQTEAFF. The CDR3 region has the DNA TGTGCCAGCAGTTTTGCTCAGACTGAAGCTTTCTTT.